The 17 T cell receptor beta chains reported below all come from one sample, sequenced in a study of T cells in Graves' hyperthyroidism and ophthalmopathy. RNA transcripts yielded amplified TCR beta CDR3 regions. The TCR CDR3 first-round RT-PCR relied on the HTBI primer set. TCRdb fed the multiplex PCR reads into MiXCR, producing one record per CDR3 protein. The table has about 350,000 distinct CDR3 sequences, approximately 13% seen once; the top ten hold roughly 25%. Sequenced input: blood. Receptors were obtained from a woman aged 25 to 39 with Graves' hyperthyroidism.

This clonotype was detected ten times or more. This rearrangement joins TRBV28 to TRBJ2-4, with a possible D match to TRBD1 (6 bases). V was pared by 6 bases and J by 5 bases, with 8 bases between. The CDR3 sequence is 12 residues long. In germline, CDR1 is MDHEN, CDR2 SYDVKM. CDR3 sequence reads: CASRSGENIQYF. CDR3 sequence (DNA): TGTGCCAGCAGGTCAGGGGAAAACATTCAGTACTTC.

This clonotype was detected only once. V usage is TRBV20-1 and J usage is TRBJ2-3; TRBD2 matches 13 bases. This CDR3 spans 15 amino acids. In germline, CDR1 is DFQATT, CDR2 SNEGSKA (reference sequence). V gave up 5 bases and J gave up 4 bases; unmatched junction bases: 6. The CDR3 sequence is CSASGLAGASDTQYF. The CDR3 DNA reads TGCAGTGCTTCCGGACTAGCGGGAGCTTCAGATACGCAGTATTTT.

This clonotype was detected a few times. This chain joins TRBV5-5 and TRBJ1-1; 9 bases are shared with TRBD1. Germline V gene lookup returns CDR1 SGHKS and CDR2 YYEKEE (reference sequence). V trimming: 7 bases; J trimming: 4 bases; junction bases outside the gene matches: 8. CDR3 length equals 14 residues. The CDR3, as DNA: TGTGCCAGCTACCGGGACAGGGCCTTCACTGAAGCTTTCTTT. It specifies CASYRDRAFTEAFF.

V gene TRBV20-1 combines with J gene TRBJ1-1, with D uncertain. Trimming pared 0 bases from V and 11 bases from J, leaving 16 bases between. CDR1 and CDR2 from the germline V gene are DFQATT and SNEGSKA (reference sequence). CDR3 length equals 13 residues. The CDR3 region has the DNA TGCAGTGCTAGAGATCGCCCGGGGTTCTCGGCTTTCTTT. It translates to CSARDRPGFSAFF.

This clonotype was picked up many times. J is TRBJ1-1 and V is TRBV28, with D possibly matching TRBD1 (6 bases). This CDR3 has 13 residues. Germline CDR1 and CDR2: MDHEN and SYDVKM. V lost 3 bases and J lost 6, with 11 bases in between. CDR3 protein: CASSLAGVAEAFF. CDR3 nucleotides: TGTGCCAGCAGTTTGGCAGGGGTGGCTGAAGCTTTCTTT. The full variable domain, with the rest looked up from reference TRBV28 and TRBJ1-1, is DVKVTQSSRYLVKRTGEKVFLECVQDMDHENMFWYRQDPGLGLRLIYFSYDVKMKEKGDIPEGYSVSREKKERFSLILESASTNQTSMYLCASSLAGVAEAFFGQGTRLTVV.

The rearrangement links TRBV19 to TRBJ1-2, with 8 positions matching TRBD1. The CDR3 is 15 amino acids. Germline CDR1 LNHDA, CDR2 SQIVND (reference sequence). Trimming at V came to 5 bases and at J to 5 bases, leaving 10 bases not matched to a gene. This CDR3 reads CASSGDRGHGYGYTF. The CDR3 DNA reads as TGTGCCAGTAGTGGCGACAGGGGCCATGGATATGGCTACACCTTC.

The gene calls are TRBV10-2 and TRBJ2-2; no definite D call. The length of the CDR3 is 15 residues. Per germline, CDR1 WSHSY and CDR2 SAAADI. V was pared by 6 bases and J by 2 bases, with 13 bases between. The CDR3 DNA is TGCGCCAGCAGAGAGGAGAACAGAAACACCGGGGAGCTGTTTTTT. It codes for CASREENRNTGELFF.

This clonotype was recorded at least ten times. The chain is built from TRBV12-3 or TRBV12-4 and TRBJ2-2; 11 bases fit TRBD2. The junction had 5 bases not matched to a gene; V was cut back by 3 bases and J by 5 bases. CDR3 length: 16 amino acids. For the CDR3, the DNA is TGTGCCAGCAGTTTTACTAGCGGGAGTTTTACCGGGGAGCTGTTTTTT. Amino acids: CASSFTSGSFTGELFF.

This clonotype was seen at least ten times. V usage is TRBV28 and J usage is TRBJ2-1; D gene ambiguous. Trimming took off 8 bases at V and 6 bases at J, with 11 bases between the two ends. CDR1 and CDR2 (germline): MDHEN, SYDVKM. The CDR3 length is 12 residues. CDR3 in amino acids: CASQGSSNEQFF. CDR3 DNA sequence: TGTGCCAGCCAAGGTAGCTCCAATGAGCAGTTCTTC.

The chain recombines TRBV29-1 with TRBJ2-7; 7 positions match TRBD2. V was pared by 3 bases and J by 0 bases, with 11 bases of the junction left unmatched. CDR1 SQVTM and CDR2 ANQGSEA come from the germline V gene. This CDR3 has 16 residues. The CDR3 DNA sequence: TGCAGCGTTGAGATGCTGACTAGCTTCTCCTCCTACGAGCAGTACTTC. This codes for CSVEMLTSFSSYEQYF.

This clonotype was seen at least ten times. The J gene is TRBJ1-5, the V gene TRBV12-3 or TRBV12-4; tentatively, D is TRBD1 (5 bases). The CDR3 is 16 amino acids. V gave up 1 base and J gave up 4 bases, with 14 bases separating them. The CDR3 nucleotides read TGTGCCAGCAGTTTAGATCACGGGACGTTAAATCAGCCCCAGCATTTT. Translated: CASSLDHGTLNQPQHF.

This clonotype has a count of ten or more. DNA of the CDR3: TGTGCCAGCAGCCCCTCCCTGCCGGCGCGCGAGCAGTTCTTC. This codes for CASSPSLPAREQFF. The chain recombines TRBV11-2 with TRBJ2-1, with D unclear. Germline CDR1 reads SGHAT; CDR2 reads FQNNGV. V shed 5 bases and J shed 10 bases, with 18 bases lying between them. The length of the CDR3 is 14 residues.

This clonotype was observed a handful of times. This chain links TRBV19 with TRBJ1-2; 8 bases map to TRBD1. This CDR3 has 15 amino acids. From germline, CDR1 is LNHDA and CDR2 SQIVND (reference sequence). V was pared by 1 base and J by 4 bases, with 5 bases of the junction left unmatched. The CDR3 sequence: CASSIVGTGIYGYTF. CDR3 bases: TGTGCCAGTAGTATAGTCGGGACAGGAATCTATGGCTACACCTTC.

Many counts were recorded for this clonotype. A junction end diverges from the germline sequence, so it may reflect a read error. V gene TRBV20-1 combines with J gene TRBJ2-5; D remains ambiguous. CDR3 length equals 10 residues. Germline assignment: CDR1 DFQATT and CDR2 SNEGSKA (reference sequence). The DNA of the CDR3 is TGCAGTGCTCGAGACGCGGCCCAGTACTTC. Translated, it gives CSARDAAQYF.

Many counts were recorded for this clonotype. The chain carries TRBV29-1 and TRBJ2-5, with D possibly being TRBD2 (5 bases). This CDR3 has 12 amino acids. The V end was cut by 1 base, the J end by 2 bases, with 5 bases between. In germline, CDR1 is SQVTM, CDR2 ANQGSEA. The CDR3 loop is CSVEGGQETQYF. CDR3 nucleotide sequence: TGCAGCGTTGAAGGAGGGCAAGAGACCCAGTACTTC.

This clonotype was seen ten or more times. V usage is TRBV11-2 and J usage is TRBJ2-4; either TRBD1 or TRBD2 may supply D (5 bases each). V dropped 4 bases and J dropped 1 base, with 8 bases sitting between them. CDR1 is SGHAT, CDR2 FQNNGV, per germline. The CDR3 runs to 14 residues. DNA for the CDR3: TGTGCCAGCAGCTCCGGGACCGCCAAAAACATTCAGTACTTC. This encodes CASSSGTAKNIQYF.

This clonotype showed up many times. The chain recombines TRBV12-3 or TRBV12-4 with TRBJ2-7; 7 bases align to TRBD1. The junction had 12 bases not matched to a gene; V was cut back by 3 bases and J by 1 base. The CDR3 totals 17 residues. CDR3 nucleotides: TGTGCCAGCAGTTTTACCCCGACAGGGTTAATTTCCTACGAGCAGTACTTC. It is translated as CASSFTPTGLISYEQYF.